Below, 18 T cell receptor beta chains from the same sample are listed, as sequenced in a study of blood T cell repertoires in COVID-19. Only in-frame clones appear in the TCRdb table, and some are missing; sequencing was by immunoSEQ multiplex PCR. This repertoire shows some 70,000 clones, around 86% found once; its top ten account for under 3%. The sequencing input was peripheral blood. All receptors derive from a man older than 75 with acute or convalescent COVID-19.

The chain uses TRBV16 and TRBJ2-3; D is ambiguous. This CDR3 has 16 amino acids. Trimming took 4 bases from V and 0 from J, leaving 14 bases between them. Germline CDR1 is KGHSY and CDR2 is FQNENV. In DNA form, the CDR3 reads TGTGCCAGCAGCCTCATGGAACTGACTAGCACAGATACGCAGTATTTT. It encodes CASSLMELTSTDTQYF. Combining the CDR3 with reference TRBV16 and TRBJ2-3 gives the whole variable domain GEEVAQTPKHLVRGEGQKAKLYCAPIKGHSYVFWYQQVLKNEFKFLISFQNENVFDETGMPKERFSAKCLPNSPCSLEIQATKLEDSAVYFCASSLMELTSTDTQYFGPGTRLTVL.

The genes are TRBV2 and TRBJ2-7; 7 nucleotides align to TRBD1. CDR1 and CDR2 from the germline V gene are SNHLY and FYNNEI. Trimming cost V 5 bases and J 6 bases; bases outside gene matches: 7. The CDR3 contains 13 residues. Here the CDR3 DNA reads TGTGCCAGCAGTTCGACAGGGTGGAGCGAGCAGTACTTC. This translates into CASSSTGWSEQYF. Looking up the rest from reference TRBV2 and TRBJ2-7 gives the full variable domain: EPEVTQTPSHQVTQMGQEVILRCVPISNHLYFYWYRQILGQKVEFLVSFYNNEISEKSEIFDDQFSVERPDGSNFTLKIRSTKLEDSAMYFCASSSTGWSEQYFGPGTRLTVT.

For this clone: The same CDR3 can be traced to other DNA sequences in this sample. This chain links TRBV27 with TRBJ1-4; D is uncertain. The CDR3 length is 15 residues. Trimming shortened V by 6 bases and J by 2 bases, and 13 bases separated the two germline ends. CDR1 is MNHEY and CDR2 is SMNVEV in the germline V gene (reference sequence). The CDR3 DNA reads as TGTGCCAGCAGCCTCTATGGGCAGACTAATGAAAAACTGTTTTTT. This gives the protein CASSLYGQTNEKLFF. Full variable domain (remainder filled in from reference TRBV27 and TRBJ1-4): EAQVTQNPRYLITVTGKKLTVTCSQNMNHEYMSWYRQDPGLGLRQIYYSMNVEVTDKGDVPEGYKVSRKEKRNFPLILESPSPNQTSLYFCASSLYGQTNEKLFFGSGTQLSVL.

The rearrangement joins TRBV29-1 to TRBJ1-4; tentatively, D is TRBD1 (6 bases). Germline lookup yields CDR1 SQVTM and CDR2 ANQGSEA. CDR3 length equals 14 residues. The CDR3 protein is CSVFWGQTNEKLFF. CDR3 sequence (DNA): TGCAGTGTCTTTTGGGGACAAACTAATGAAAAACTGTTTTTT.

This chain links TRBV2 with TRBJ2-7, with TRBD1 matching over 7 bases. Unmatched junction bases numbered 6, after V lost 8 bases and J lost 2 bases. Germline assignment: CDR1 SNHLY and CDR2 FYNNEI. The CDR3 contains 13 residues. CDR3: CASGTEMAYEQYF. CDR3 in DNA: TGTGCCAGCGGGACAGAGATGGCCTACGAGCAGTACTTC. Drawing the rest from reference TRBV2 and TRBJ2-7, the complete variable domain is EPEVTQTPSHQVTQMGQEVILRCVPISNHLYFYWYRQILGQKVEFLVSFYNNEISEKSEIFDDQFSVERPDGSNFTLKIRSTKLEDSAMYFCASGTEMAYEQYFGPGTRLTVT.

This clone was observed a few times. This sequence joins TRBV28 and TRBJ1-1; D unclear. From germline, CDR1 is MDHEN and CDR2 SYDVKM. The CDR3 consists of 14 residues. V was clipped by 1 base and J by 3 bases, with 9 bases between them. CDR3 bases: TGTGCCAGCAGTTTATTCCGGAGGGACACTGAAGCTTTCTTT. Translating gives CASSLFRRDTEAFF.

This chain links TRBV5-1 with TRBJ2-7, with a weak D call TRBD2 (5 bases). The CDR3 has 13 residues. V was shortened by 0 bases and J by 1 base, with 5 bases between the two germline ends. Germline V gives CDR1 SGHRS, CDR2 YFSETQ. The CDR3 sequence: CASSLAGSYEQYF. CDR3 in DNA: TGCGCCAGCAGCTTGGCGGGGTCCTACGAGCAGTACTTC.

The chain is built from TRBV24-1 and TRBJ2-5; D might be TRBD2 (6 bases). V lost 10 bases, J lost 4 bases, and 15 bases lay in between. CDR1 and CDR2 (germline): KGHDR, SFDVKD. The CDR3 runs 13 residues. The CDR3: CATAMGGGETQYF. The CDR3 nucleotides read TGTGCCACTGCGATGGGGGGAGGAGAGACCCAGTACTTC.

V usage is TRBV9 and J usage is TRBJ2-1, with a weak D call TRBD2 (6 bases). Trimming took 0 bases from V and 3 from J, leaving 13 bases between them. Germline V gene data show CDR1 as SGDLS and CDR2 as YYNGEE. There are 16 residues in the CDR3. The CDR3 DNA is TGTGCCAGCAGCGTAGGAGGCGGGAATAACTACAATGAGCAGTTCTTC. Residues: CASSVGGGNNYNEQFF.

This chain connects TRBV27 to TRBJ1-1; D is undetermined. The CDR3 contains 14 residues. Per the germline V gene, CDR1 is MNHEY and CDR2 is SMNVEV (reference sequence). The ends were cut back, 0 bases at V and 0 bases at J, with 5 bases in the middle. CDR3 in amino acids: CASSLSRVNTEAFF. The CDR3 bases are TGTGCCAGCAGTTTATCGCGGGTGAACACTGAAGCTTTCTTT.

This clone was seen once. The CDR3 nucleotides read TGTGCCAGCAGCCACTTCGGGGAGAAAGGTTTAACCGGGGGGACTGAAGCTTTCTTT. This translates into CASSHFGEKGLTGGTEAFF. This rearrangement joins TRBV11-3 to TRBJ1-1, with D perhaps matching TRBD1 (5 bases). The V end was cut by 5 bases, the J end by 5 bases, with 30 bases between. Germline values: CDR1 SGHNT, CDR2 YENEEA. CDR3 length: 19 residues.

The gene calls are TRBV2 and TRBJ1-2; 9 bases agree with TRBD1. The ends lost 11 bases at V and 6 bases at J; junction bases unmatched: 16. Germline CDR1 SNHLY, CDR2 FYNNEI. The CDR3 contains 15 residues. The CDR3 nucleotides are TGTGCCGCAGGGACCTCCGGGACAGGGTTAAATGGCTACACCTTC. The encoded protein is CAAGTSGTGLNGYTF.

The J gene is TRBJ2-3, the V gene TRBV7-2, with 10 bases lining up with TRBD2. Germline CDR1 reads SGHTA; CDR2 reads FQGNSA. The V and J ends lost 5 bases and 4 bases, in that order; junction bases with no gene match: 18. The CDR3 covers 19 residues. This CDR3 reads CASSPRTSGLLSGADTQYF. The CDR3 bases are TGTGCCAGCAGCCCGCGGACTAGCGGCCTTCTTAGTGGGGCAGATACGCAGTATTTT.

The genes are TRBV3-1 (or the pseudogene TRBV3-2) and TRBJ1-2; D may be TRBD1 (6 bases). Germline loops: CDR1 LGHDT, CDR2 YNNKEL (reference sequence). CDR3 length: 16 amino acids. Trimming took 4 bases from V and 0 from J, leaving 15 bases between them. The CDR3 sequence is CASSLWTAAANYGYTF. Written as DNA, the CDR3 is TGTGCCAGCAGCCTGTGGACAGCCGCTGCTAACTATGGCTACACCTTC.

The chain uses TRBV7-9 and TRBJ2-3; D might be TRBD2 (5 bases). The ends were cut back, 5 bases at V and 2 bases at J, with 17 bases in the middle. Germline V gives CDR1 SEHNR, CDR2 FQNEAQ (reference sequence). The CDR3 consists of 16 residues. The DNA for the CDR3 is TGTGCCAGCAGCCCCGAGCTAGCTCGTCCCACAGATACGCAGTATTTT. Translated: CASSPELARPTDTQYF.

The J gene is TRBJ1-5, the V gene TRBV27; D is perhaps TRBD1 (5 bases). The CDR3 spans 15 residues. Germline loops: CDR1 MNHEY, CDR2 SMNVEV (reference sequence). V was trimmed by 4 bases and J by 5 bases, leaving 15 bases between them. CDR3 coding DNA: TGTGCCAGCAGTTCCATGGGAAAGGGGCATCAGCCCCAGCATTTT. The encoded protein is CASSSMGKGHQPQHF.

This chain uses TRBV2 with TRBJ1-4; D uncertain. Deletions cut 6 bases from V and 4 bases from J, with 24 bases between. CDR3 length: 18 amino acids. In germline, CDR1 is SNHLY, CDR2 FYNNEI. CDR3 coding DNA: TGTGCCAGCAGAGCGGGTCTTTTCCGAGGAGGTGTTAATGAAAAACTGTTTTTT. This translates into CASRAGLFRGGVNEKLFF.

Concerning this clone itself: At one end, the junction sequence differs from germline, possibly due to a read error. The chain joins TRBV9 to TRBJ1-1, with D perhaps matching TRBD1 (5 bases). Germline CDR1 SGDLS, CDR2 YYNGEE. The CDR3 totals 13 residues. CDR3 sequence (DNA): TGTGCCAGCAGCGTAGACCGGGGGAGGGGCCTTCTTTTT. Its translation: CASSVDRGRGLLF.